This T cell receptor (beta chain) was sequenced in a study of blood T cell repertoires in COVID-19. The overall study: Collection of acute and convalescent COVID-19 samples took place in the United States, Italy and Spain. PBMCs, B-cell-depleted T cells, or T cells were the source of the cDNA or gDNA that made up the material.

Ten or more counts support this clone. Authors' data handling: Scientists estimated how many nucleated cells there were by amplifying reference gene primers. The data were produced by immunoSEQ multiplex PCR, yet TCRdb's version contains in-frame clones alone and is incomplete. V and J calls and clone size are given by that table; D and trimming were obtained from the DNA. The table has 60,000 to 90,000 clones, approximately 74% seen once. Germline values: CDR1 ENHRY, CDR2 SYGVKD. The CDR3 covers 15 residues. V was pared by 6 bases and J by 2 bases, with 7 bases of the junction left unmatched. The TCR sequence derives from a human donor with acute or convalescent COVID-19. The donor label of this sample is uncertain. Sequencing input: peripheral blood. The chain links TRBV10-3 to TRBJ1-5, with 7 positions matching TRBD1. The CDR3 loop is CAISAGGMGNQPQHF. Here the CDR3 DNA reads TGTGCCATCAGCGCAGGGGGTATGGGCAATCAGCCCCAGCATTTT.